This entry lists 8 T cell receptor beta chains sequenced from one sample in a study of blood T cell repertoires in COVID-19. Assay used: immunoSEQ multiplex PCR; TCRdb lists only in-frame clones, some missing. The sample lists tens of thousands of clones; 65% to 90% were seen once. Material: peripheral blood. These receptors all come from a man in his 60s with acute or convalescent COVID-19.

CDR3 DNA: TGTGCCAGCAGTCTTCAGTTTCCGACTAAAGGCTACACCTTC. Translation gives CASSLQFPTKGYTF. This chain connects TRBV6-5 to TRBJ1-2; D is unclear. Germline lookup yields CDR1 MNHEY and CDR2 SVGAGI. Between the trimmed V and J ends, which lost 5 bases and 8 bases, there was a span of 18 bases. This CDR3 spans 14 amino acids.

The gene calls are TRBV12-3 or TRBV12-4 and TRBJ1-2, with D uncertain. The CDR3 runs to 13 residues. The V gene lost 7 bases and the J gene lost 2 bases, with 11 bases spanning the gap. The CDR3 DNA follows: TGTGCCAGCAACCCACGAGGCAACTATGGCTACACCTTC. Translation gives CASNPRGNYGYTF.

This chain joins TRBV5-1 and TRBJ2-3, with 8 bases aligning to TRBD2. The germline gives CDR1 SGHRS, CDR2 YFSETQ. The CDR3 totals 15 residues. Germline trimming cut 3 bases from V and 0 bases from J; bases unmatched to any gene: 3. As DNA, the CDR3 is TGCGCCAGCAGCTATAGCGGGGTTAGCACAGATACGCAGTATTTT. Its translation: CASSYSGVSTDTQYF.

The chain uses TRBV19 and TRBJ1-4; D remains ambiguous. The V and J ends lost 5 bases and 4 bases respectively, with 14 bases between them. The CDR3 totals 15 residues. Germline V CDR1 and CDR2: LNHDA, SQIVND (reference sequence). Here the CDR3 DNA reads TGTGCCAGTAGTGCCCCCAGCGCTGGTAATGAAAAACTGTTTTTT. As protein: CASSAPSAGNEKLFF.

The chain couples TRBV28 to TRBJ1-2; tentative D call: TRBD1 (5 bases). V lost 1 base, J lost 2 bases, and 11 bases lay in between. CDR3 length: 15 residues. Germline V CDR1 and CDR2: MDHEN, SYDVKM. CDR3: CASSLFAGGNYGYTF. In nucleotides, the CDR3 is TGTGCCAGCAGTTTATTCGCGGGGGGGAACTATGGCTACACCTTC.

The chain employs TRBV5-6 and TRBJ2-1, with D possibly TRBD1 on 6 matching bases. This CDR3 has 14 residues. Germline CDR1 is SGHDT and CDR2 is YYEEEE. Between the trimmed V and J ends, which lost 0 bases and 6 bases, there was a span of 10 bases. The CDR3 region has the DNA TGTGCCAGCAGCTTGGCCCTGGACAGCAATGAGCAGTTCTTC. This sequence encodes CASSLALDSNEQFF.

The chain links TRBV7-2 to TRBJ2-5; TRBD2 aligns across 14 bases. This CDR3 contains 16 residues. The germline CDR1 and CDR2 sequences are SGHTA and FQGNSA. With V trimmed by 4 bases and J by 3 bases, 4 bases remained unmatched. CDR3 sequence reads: CASSSGLAGAKETQYF. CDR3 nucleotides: TGTGCCAGCAGCTCGGGACTAGCGGGGGCTAAAGAGACCCAGTACTTC.

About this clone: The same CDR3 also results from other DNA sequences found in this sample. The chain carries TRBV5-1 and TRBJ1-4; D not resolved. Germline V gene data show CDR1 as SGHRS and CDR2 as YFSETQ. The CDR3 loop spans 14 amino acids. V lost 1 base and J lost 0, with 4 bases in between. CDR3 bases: TGCGCCAGCAGCTTGCGTGCAACTAATGAAAAACTGTTTTTT. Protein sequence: CASSLRATNEKLFF.